This T cell receptor (beta chain) is from a study of blood T cells in healthy people across ages. A second PCR, run for roughly 7 to 11 cycles, used a sample-barcoded 5' primer plus a J-beta primer mix. TCRdb re-analysed the 5' RACE reads in MiXCR, keeping a single row per CDR3 protein. The table has over 450,000 distinct CDR3 sequences, around 24% seen once. On this clonotype itself: Its antigen remains unidentified.

V was cut by 1 base and J by 4 bases, with 11 bases left in between. Germline lookup yields CDR1 SQVTM and CDR2 ANQGSEA. The CDR3 is 14 residues long. Overall study results and limits: Diversity estimates from one million T cells were considered underestimates. Naive T cell percentage by flow cytometry tracked strongly with beta diversity. Both naive CD4+ cell counts and diversity were greater in long-lived donors than in aged donors.

These data were also reused for a study on T cells of mothers and their children. That work states: The study recruited a few healthy Caucasian mothers and their six children as donors.

Sequencing was performed on blood. V gene TRBV29-1 combines with J gene TRBJ2-1; weak D call: TRBD1 (5 bases). This clonotype originated in a boy between 10 and 17 years old in good health. The CDR3 reads CSVEAGRVYNEQFF. Written as DNA, the CDR3 is TGCAGCGTTGAAGCGGGCAGGGTGTACAATGAGCAGTTCTTC.